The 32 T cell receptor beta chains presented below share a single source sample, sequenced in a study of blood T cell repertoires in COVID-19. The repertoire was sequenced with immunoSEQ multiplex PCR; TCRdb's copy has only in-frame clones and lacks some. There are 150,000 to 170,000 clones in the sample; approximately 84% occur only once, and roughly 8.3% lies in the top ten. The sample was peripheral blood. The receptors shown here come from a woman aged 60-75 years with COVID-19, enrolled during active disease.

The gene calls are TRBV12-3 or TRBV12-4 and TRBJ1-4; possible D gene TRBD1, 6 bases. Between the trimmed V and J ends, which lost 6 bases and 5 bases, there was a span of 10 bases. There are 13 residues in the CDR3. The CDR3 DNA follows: TGTGCCAGCAGAGGGACAAGAAATGAAAAACTGTTTTTT. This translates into CASRGTRNEKLFF.

The CDR3 DNA reads as TGTGCCAGCTCAGCGGGACAGTATCAGCCCCAGCATTTT. It is translated as CASSAGQYQPQHF. The genes are TRBV18 and TRBJ1-5; 7 nucleotides line up with TRBD1. Germline V lookup: CDR1 KGHSH, CDR2 LQKENI. After removal of 5 bases from V and 5 bases from J, the junction contained 3 bases not matched to a gene. The CDR3 has 13 amino acids.

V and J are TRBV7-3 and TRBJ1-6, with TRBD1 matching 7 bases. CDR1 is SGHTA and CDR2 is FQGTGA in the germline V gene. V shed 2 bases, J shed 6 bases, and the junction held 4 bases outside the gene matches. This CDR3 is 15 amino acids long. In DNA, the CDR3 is TGTGCCAGCAGCTTAGGGGGGACAGCTAATTCACCCCTCCACTTT. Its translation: CASSLGGTANSPLHF.

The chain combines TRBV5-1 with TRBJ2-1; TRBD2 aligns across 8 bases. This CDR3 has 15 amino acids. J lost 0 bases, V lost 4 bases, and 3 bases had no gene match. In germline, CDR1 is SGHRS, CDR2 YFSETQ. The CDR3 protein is CASSGSGSSYNEQFF. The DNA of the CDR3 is TGCGCCAGCAGCGGGAGCGGGAGCTCCTACAATGAGCAGTTCTTC.

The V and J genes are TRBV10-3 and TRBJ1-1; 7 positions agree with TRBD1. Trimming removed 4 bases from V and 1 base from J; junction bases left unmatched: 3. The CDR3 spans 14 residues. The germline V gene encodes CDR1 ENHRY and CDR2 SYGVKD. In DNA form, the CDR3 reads TGTGCCATCAGTGGGGACAGACCGAACACTGAAGCTTTCTTT. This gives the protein CAISGDRPNTEAFF.

CDR3 sequence: CASSDFAGPTNEKLFF. The CDR3 region has the DNA TGTGCCAGCAGTGATTTTGCAGGGCCCACTAATGAAAAACTGTTTTTT. This rearrangement joins TRBV2 to TRBJ1-4; D may be TRBD1 (5 bases). The CDR3 extends over 16 amino acids. CDR1 is SNHLY and CDR2 is FYNNEI in the germline V gene. V was clipped by 3 bases and J by 2 bases, with 13 bases between them.

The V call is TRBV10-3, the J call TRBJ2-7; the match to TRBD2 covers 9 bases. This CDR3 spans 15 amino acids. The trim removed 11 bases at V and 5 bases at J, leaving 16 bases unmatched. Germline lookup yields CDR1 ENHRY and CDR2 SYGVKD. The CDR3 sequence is CALSGGPTSGNEQYF. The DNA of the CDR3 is TGTGCCCTTTCCGGCGGTCCGACTAGCGGTAACGAGCAGTACTTC.

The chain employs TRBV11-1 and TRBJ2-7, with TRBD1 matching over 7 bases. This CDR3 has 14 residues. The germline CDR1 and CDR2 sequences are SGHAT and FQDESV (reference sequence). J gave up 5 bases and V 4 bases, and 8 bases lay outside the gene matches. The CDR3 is CASSSYRGQHEQYF. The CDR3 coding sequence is TGTGCCAGCAGCTCATACAGGGGTCAACACGAGCAGTACTTC.

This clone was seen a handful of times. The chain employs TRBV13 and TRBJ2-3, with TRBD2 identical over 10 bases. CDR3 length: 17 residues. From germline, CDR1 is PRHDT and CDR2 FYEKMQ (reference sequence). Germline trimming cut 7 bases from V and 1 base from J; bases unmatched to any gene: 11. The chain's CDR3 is CASTIAGGVGRTDTQYF. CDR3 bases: TGTGCCAGCACCATAGCGGGAGGAGTAGGACGCACAGATACGCAGTATTTT.

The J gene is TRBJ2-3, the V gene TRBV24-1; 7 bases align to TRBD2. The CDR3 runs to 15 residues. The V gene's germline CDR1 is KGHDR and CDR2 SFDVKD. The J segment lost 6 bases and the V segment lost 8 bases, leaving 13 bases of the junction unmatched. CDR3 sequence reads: CATTKGLGSSDTQYF. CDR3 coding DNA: TGTGCCACCACCAAAGGACTAGGGTCTTCGGATACGCAGTATTTT.

The CDR3 region has the DNA TGTGCCACCAGTGAACCCGGGACAACCCAAGAGACCCAGTACTTC. Protein: CATSEPGTTQETQYF. This chain joins TRBV24-1 and TRBJ2-5; a weak D match, TRBD1 (6 bases). The ends were cut back, 4 bases at V and 1 base at J, with 12 bases in the middle. Per the germline V gene, CDR1 is KGHDR and CDR2 is SFDVKD. There are 15 residues in the CDR3.

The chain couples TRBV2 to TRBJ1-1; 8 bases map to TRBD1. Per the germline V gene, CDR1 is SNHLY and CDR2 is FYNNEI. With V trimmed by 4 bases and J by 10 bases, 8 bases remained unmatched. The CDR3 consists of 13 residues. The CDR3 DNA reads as TGTGCCAGCAGTGTTAGACAGGGGTTAAGAGCTTTCTTT. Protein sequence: CASSVRQGLRAFF. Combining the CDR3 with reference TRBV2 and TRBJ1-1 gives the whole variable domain EPEVTQTPSHQVTQMGQEVILRCVPISNHLYFYWYRQILGQKVEFLVSFYNNEISEKSEIFDDQFSVERPDGSNFTLKIRSTKLEDSAMYFCASSVRQGLRAFFGQGTRLTVV.

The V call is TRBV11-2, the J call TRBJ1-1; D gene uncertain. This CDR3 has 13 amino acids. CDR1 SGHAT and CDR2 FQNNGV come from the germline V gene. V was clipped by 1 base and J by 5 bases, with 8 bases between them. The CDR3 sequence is CASSLVSMTEAFF. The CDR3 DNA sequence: TGTGCCAGCAGCTTAGTTAGCATGACTGAAGCTTTCTTT.

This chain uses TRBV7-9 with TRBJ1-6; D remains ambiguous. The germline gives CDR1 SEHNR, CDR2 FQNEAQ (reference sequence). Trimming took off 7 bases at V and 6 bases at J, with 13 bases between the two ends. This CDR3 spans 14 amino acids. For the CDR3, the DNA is TGTGCCAGCACCCCCCCGAGAGGTAATTCACCCCTCCACTTT. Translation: CASTPPRGNSPLHF.

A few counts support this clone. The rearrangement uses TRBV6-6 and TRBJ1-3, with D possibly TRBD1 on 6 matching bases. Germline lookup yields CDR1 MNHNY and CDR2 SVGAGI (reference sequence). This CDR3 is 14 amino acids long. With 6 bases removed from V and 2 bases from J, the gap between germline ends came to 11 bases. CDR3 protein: CASSPQGAGNTIYF. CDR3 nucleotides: TGTGCCAGCAGCCCACAGGGAGCTGGAAACACCATATATTTT.

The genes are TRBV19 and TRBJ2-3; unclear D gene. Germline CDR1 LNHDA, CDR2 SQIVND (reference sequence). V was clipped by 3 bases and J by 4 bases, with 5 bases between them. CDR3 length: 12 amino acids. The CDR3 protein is CASSIYADTQYF. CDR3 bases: TGTGCCAGTAGTATCTATGCAGATACGCAGTATTTT. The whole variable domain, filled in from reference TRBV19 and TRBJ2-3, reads DGGITQSPKYLFRKEGQNVTLSCEQNLNHDAMYWYRQDPGQGLRLIYYSQIVNDFQKGDIAEGYSVSREKKESFPLTVTSAQKNPTAFYLCASSIYADTQYFGPGTRLTVL.

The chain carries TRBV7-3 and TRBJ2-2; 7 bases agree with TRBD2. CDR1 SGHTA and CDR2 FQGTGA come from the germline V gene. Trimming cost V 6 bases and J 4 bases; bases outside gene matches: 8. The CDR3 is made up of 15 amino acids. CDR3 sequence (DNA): TGTGCCAGCAGGCCGCCGGGGGGAAGCACCGGGGAGCTGTTTTTT. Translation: CASRPPGGSTGELFF.

CDR3 nucleotide sequence: TGTGCCAGCTCTCCTACAGATAGCAATCAGCCCCAGCATTTT. Encoded protein: CASSPTDSNQPQHF. The rearrangement uses TRBV18 and TRBJ1-5, with D unclear. The CDR3 runs 14 residues. Germline lookup yields CDR1 KGHSH and CDR2 LQKENI. Trimming stripped 6 bases from V and 0 bases from J, with 9 bases between. The entire variable domain, with the rest obtained from reference TRBV18 and TRBJ1-5, is as follows: NAGVMQNPRHLVRRRGQEARLRCSPMKGHSHVYWYRQLPEEGLKFMVYLQKENIIDESGMPKERFSAEFPKEGPSILRIQQVVRGDSAAYFCASSPTDSNQPQHFGDGTRLSIL.

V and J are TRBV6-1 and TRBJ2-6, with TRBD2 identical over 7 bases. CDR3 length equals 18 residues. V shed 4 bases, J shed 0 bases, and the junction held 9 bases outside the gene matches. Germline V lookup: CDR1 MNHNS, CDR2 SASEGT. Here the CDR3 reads CASSARTRGFSGANVLTF. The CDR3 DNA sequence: TGTGCCAGCAGTGCCCGGACTAGGGGTTTCTCTGGGGCCAACGTCCTGACTTTC.

CDR3 in amino acids: CASTGGQNTEAFF. As DNA, the CDR3 is TGTGCCAGCACTGGTGGGCAGAACACTGAAGCTTTCTTT. The chain joins TRBV7-6 to TRBJ1-1; D not certain. Looked up from germline, CDR1 is SGHVS and CDR2 is FNYEAQ. This CDR3 is 13 amino acids long. V lost 7 bases to trimming and J lost 1 base, with 10 bases between them.

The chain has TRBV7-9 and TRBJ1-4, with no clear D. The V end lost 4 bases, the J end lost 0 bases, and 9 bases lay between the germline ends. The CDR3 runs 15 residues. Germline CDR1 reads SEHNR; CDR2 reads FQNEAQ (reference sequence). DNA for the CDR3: TGTGCCAGCAGCTCCACCGACACAACTAATGAAAAACTGTTTTTT. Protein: CASSSTDTTNEKLFF.

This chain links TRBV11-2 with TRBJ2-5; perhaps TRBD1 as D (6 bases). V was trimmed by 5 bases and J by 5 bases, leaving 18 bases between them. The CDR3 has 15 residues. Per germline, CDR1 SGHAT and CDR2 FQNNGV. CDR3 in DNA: TGTGCCAGCAGCCTCAACTCCGGGACAAAGGAGACCCAGTACTTC. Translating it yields CASSLNSGTKETQYF.

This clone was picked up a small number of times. The CDR3 sequence: CAWMLKFGTLNEKLFF. CDR3 DNA: TGTGCCTGGATGTTAAAATTCGGGACACTTAATGAAAAACTGTTTTTT. V gene TRBV30 combines with J gene TRBJ1-4; TRBD1 might be the D (6 bases). Germline V CDR1 and CDR2: GTSNPN, SVGIG (reference sequence). Trimming took 4 bases from V and 4 from J, leaving 19 bases between them. This CDR3 contains 16 residues.

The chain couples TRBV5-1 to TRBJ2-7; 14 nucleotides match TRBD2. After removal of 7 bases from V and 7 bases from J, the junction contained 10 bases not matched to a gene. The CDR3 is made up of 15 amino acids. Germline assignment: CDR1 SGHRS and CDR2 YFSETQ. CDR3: CASALRGLAGEEQYV. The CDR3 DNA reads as TGCGCCAGCGCGCTCCGGGGACTAGCGGGGGAAGAGCAGTACGTC.

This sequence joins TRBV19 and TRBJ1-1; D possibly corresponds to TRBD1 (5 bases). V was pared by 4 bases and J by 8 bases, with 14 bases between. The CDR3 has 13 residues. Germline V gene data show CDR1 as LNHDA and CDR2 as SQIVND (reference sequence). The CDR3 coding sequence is TGTGCCAGTAGTACTGACAGAATTCCCGAAGCTTTCTTT. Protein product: CASSTDRIPEAFF.

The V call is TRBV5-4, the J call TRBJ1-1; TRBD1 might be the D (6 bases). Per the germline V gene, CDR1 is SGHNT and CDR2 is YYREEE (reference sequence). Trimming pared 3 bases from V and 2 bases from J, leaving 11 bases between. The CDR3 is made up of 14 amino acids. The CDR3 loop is CASSWGQGNTEAFF. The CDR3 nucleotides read TGTGCCAGCAGCTGGGGGCAAGGCAACACTGAAGCTTTCTTT.

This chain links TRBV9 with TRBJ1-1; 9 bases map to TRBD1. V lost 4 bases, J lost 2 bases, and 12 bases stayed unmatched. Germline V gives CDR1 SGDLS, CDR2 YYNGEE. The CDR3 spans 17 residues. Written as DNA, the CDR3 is TGTGCCAGCAGCCCCAGGACAGGGGACGCCACTAACACTGAAGCTTTCTTT. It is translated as CASSPRTGDATNTEAFF.

In DNA form, the CDR3 reads TGTGCCAGCAGCGTAACTAGCGCTCCTAGCACAGATACGCAGTATTTT. As protein: CASSVTSAPSTDTQYF. V gene TRBV9 combines with J gene TRBJ2-3, with 7 nucleotides matching TRBD2. Germline values: CDR1 SGDLS, CDR2 YYNGEE. The CDR3 extends over 16 amino acids. The ends lost 1 base at V and 0 bases at J; junction bases unmatched: 5.

The CDR3 DNA sequence: TGTGCCAGCTCACCTTTGGGACAGCAATACAATGAGCAGTTCTTC. Translation: CASSPLGQQYNEQFF. The rearrangement joins TRBV18 to TRBJ2-1; TRBD1 agrees at 7 bases. The V segment lost 3 bases and the J segment 4 bases; nucleotides outside the gene matches: 6. Germline V gene lookup returns CDR1 KGHSH and CDR2 LQKENI. This CDR3 is 15 amino acids long.

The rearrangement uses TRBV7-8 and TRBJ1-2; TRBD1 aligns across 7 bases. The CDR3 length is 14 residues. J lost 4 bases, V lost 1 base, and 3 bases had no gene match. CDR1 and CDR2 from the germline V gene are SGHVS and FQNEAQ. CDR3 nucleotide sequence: TGTGCCAGCAGCTTAGGAAGGGGGCTCTATGGCTACACCTTC. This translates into CASSLGRGLYGYTF.

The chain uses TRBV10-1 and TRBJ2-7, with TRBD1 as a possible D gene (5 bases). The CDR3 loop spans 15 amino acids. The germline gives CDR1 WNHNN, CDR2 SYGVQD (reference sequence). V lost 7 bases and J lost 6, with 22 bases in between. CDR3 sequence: CASKVGRKGRSEQYV. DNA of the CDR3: TGCGCCAGCAAGGTGGGTAGAAAGGGGCGTAGCGAGCAGTACGTC.

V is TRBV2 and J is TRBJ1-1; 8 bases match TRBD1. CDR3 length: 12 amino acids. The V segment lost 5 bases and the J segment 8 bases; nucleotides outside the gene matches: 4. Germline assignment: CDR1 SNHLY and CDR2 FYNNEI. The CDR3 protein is CASSRTGTEAFF. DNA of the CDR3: TGTGCCAGCAGTCGGACAGGGACCGAAGCTTTCTTT. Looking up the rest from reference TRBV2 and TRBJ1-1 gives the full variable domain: EPEVTQTPSHQVTQMGQEVILRCVPISNHLYFYWYRQILGQKVEFLVSFYNNEISEKSEIFDDQFSVERPDGSNFTLKIRSTKLEDSAMYFCASSRTGTEAFFGQGTRLTVV.